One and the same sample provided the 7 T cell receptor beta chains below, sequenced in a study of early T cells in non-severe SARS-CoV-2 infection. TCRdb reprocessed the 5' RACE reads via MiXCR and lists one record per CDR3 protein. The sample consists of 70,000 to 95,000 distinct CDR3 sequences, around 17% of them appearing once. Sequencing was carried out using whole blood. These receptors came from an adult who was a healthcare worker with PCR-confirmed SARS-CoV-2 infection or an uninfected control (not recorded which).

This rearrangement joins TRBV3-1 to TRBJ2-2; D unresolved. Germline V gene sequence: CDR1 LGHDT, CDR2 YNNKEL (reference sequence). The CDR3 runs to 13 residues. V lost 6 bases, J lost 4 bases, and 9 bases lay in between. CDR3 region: CASSNRITGELFF. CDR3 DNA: TGTGCCAGCAGTAACCGAATCACCGGGGAGCTGTTTTTT.

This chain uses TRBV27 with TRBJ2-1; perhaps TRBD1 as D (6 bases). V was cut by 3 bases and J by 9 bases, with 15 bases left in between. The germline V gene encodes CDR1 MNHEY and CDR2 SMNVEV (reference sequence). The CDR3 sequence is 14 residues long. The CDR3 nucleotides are TGTGCCAGCAGTTTTTTGACCAGGGACACTGAGCAGTTCTTC. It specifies CASSFLTRDTEQFF.

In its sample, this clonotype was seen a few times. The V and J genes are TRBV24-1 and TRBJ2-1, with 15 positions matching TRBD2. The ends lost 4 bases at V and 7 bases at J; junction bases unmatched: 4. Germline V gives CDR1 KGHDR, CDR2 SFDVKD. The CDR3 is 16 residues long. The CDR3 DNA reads TGTGCCACCAGTGACCGGACTAGCGGGGGGGAGAATGAGCAGTTCTTC. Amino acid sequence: CATSDRTSGGENEQFF.

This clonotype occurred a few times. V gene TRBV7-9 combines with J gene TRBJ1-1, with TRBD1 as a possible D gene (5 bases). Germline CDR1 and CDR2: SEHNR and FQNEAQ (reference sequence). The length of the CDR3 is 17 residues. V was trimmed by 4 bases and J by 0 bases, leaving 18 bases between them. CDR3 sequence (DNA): TGTGCCAGCAGCTCCGGGACCCCGAAGGGGATGAACACTGAAGCTTTCTTT. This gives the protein CASSSGTPKGMNTEAFF.

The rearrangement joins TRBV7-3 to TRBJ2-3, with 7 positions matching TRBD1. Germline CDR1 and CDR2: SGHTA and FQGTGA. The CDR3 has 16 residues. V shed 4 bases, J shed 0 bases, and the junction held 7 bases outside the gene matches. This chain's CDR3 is CASSSGQVASTDTQYF. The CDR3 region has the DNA TGTGCCAGCAGCTCCGGACAGGTGGCAAGCACAGATACGCAGTATTTT.

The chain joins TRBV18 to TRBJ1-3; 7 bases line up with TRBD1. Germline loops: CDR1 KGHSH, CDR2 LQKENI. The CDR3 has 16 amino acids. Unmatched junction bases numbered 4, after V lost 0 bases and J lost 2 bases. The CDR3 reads CASSPPGTVPGNTIYF. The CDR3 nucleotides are TGTGCCAGCTCACCACCGGGGACAGTCCCTGGAAACACCATATATTTT.

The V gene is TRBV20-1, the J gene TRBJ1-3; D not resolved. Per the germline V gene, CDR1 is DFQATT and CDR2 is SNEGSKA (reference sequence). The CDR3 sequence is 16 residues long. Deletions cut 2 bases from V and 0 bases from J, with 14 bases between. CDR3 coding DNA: TGCAGTGCTAGACCGGGCGGAGTAAGCTCTGGAAACACCATATATTTT. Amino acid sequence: CSARPGGVSSGNTIYF.